The clone carrying this TCR beta chain was counted between two and nine times. Antigen specificity is unknown. Between the trimmed V and J ends, which lost 9 bases and 8 bases, there was a span of 11 bases. CDR1 and CDR2 (germline): KGHSH, LQKENI. The CDR3 is 11 residues long. The data derive from a study of T cells after yellow fever vaccination. Study-level results: Only a small proportion of the clonotypes turned up in both the CD4 and the CD8 compartments, likely arising from convergent recombination. Re-detected after boosting: most primary clones, more than 95% of CD4 and 75% to 90% of CD8.

TCRdb re-called the 5' RACE reads through MiXCR, storing one row per CDR3 protein. The sample has some 290,000 distinct CDR3 sequences, approximately 12% seen once. This specimen was CD4+ T cells sorted from PBMCs, taken 45 days after the yellow fever booster vaccination. The clonotype was recovered from a man between 18 and 35 years old who received the YFV17D yellow fever vaccine. The chain links TRBV18 to TRBJ2-1, with D unresolved. CDR3 residues: CASSSTYEQFF. Written as DNA, the CDR3 is TGTGCCAGTTCCTCGACATATGAGCAGTTCTTC.